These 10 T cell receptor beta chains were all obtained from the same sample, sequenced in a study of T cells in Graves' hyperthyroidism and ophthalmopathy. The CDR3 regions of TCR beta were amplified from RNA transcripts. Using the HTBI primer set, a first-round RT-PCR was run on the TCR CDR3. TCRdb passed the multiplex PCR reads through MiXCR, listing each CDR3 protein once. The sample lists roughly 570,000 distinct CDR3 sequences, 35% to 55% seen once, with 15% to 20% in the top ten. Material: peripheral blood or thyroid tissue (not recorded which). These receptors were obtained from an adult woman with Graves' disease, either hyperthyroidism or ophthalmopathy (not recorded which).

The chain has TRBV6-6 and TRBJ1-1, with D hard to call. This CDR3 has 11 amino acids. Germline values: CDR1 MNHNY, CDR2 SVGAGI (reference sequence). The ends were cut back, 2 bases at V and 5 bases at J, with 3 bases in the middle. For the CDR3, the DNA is TGTGCCAGCAGTTACGCTACTGAAGCTTTCTTT. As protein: CASSYATEAFF.

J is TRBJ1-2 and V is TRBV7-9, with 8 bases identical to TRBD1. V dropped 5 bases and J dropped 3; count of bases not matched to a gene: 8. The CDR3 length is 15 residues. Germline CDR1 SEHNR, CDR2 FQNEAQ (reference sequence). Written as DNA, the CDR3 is TGTGCCAGCAGCCGCGGACAGGGCGGAGACTATGGCTACACCTTC. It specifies CASSRGQGGDYGYTF.

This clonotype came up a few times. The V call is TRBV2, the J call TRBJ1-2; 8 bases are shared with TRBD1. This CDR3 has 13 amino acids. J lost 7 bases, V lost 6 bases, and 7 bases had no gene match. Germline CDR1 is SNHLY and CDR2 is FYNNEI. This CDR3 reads CASRMDRDSGYTF. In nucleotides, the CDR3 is TGTGCCAGCAGGATGGACAGGGACTCTGGCTACACCTTC.

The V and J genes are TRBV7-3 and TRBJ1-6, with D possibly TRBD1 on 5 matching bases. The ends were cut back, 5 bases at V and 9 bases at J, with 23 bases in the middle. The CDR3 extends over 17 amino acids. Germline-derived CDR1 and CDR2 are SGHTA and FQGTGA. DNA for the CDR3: TGTGCCAGCAGCACATCCCCCCGTTGGGGCAGAGGTTCACCCCTCCACTTT. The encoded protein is CASSTSPRWGRGSPLHF. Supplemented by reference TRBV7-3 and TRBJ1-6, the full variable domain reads GAGVSQTPSNKVTEKGKYVELRCDPISGHTALYWYRQSLGQGPEFLIYFQGTGAADDSGLPNDRFFAVRPEGSVSTLKIQRTERGDSAVYLCASSTSPRWGRGSPLHFGNGTRLTVT.

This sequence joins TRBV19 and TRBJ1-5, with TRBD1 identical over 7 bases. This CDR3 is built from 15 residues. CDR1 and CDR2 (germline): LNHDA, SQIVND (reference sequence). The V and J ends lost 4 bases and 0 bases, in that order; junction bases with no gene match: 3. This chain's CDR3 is CASSTGGTSNQPQHF. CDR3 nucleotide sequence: TGTGCCAGTAGTACAGGGGGGACTAGCAATCAGCCCCAGCATTTT.

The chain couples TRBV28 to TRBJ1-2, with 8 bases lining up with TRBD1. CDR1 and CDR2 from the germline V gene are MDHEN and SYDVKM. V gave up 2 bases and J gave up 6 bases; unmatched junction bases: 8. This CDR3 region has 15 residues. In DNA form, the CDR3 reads TGTGCCAGCAGTTTAGTGGGACAGGCTTATGATGGCTACACCTTC. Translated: CASSLVGQAYDGYTF.

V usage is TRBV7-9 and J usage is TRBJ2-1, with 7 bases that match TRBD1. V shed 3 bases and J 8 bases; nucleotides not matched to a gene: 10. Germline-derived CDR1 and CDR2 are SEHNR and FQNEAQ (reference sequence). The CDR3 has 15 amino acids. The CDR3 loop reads CASSFQRGQLYEQFF. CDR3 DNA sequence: TGTGCCAGCAGCTTCCAACGGGGACAGTTGTATGAGCAGTTCTTC.

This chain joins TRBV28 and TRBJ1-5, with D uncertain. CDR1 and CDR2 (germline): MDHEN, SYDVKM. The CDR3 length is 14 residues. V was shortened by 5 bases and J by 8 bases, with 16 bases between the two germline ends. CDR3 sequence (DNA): TGTGCCAGCAGTCCTCGCGGCCTGCAGGAGCCCCAGCATTTT. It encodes CASSPRGLQEPQHF.

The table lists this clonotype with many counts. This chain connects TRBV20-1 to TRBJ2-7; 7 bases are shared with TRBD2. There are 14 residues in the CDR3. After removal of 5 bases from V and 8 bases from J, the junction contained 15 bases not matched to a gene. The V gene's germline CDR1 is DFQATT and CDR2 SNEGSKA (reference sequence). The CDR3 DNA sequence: TGCAGTGCTGGGTCCCCCGCGGCGGGAGCTCAGCAGTACTTC. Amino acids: CSAGSPAAGAQQYF.

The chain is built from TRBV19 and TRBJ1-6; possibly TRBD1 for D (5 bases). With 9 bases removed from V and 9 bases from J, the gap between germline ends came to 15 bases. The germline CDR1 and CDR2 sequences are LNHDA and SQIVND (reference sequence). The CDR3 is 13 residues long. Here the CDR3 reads CASQGEIGSPLHF. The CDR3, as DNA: TGTGCCAGCCAGGGAGAGATCGGTTCACCCCTCCACTTT.